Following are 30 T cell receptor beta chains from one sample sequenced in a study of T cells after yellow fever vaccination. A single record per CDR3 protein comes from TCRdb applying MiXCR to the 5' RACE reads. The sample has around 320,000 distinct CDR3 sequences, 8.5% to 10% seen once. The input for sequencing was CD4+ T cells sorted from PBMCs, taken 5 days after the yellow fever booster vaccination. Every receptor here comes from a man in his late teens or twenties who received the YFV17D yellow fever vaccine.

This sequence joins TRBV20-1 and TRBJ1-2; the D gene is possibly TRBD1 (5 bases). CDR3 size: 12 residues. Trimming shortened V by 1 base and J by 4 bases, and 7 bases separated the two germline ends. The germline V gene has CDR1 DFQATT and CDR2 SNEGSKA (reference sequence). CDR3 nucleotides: TGCAGTGCTAGAGTGGGGGGCTATGGCTACACCTTC. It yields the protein CSARVGGYGYTF.

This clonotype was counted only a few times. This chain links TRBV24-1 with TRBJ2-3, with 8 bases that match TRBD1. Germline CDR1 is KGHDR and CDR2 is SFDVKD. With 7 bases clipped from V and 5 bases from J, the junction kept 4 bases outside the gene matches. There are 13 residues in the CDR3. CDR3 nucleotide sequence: TGTGCCACCAGGCAGGGGGCAGGAGATACGCAGTATTTT. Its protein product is CATRQGAGDTQYF.

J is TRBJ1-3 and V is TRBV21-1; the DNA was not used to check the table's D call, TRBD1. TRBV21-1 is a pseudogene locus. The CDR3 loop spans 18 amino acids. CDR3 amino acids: CASSKTKPLGLSGNTIYF. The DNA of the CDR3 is TGTGCCAGCAGCAAAACAAAACCCCTCGGGCTTTCTGGAAACACCATATATTTT.

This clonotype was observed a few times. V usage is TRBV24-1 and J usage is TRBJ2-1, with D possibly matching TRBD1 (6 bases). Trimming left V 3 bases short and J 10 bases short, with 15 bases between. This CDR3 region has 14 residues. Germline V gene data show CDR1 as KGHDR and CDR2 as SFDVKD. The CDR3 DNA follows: TGTGCCACCAGTGATGCGAACAGGGAGTGGGAGCAGTTCTTC. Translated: CATSDANREWEQFF.

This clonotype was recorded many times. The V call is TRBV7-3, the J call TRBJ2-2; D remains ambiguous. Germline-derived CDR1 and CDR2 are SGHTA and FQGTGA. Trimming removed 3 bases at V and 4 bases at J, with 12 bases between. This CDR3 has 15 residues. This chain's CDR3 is CASSLGTLSTGELFF. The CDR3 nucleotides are TGTGCCAGCAGCTTGGGCACTCTTAGCACCGGGGAGCTGTTTTTT. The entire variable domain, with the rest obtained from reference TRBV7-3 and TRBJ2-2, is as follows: GAGVSQTPSNKVTEKGKYVELRCDPISGHTALYWYRQSLGQGPEFLIYFQGTGAADDSGLPNDRFFAVRPEGSVSTLKIQRTERGDSAVYLCASSLGTLSTGELFFGEGSRLTVL.

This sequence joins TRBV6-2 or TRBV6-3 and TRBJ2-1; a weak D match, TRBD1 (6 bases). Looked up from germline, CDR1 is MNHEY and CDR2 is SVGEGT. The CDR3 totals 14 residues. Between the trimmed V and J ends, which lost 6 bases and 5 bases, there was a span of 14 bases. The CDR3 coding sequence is TGTGCCAGCAGGGGGGCCGAGGGCCACAATGAGCAGTTCTTC. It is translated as CASRGAEGHNEQFF.

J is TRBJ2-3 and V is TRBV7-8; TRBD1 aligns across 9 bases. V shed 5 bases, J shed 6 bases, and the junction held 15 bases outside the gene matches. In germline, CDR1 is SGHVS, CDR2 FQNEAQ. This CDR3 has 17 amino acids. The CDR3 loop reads CASSPRSKQGARDTQYF. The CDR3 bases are TGTGCCAGCAGCCCCCGATCAAAACAGGGGGCGCGGGATACGCAGTATTTT.

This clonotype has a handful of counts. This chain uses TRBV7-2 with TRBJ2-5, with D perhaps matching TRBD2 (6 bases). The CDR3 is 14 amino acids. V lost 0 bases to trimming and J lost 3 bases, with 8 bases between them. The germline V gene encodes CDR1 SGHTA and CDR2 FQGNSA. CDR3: CASSLAWGEETQYF. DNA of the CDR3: TGTGCCAGCAGCTTAGCGTGGGGGGAAGAGACCCAGTACTTC.

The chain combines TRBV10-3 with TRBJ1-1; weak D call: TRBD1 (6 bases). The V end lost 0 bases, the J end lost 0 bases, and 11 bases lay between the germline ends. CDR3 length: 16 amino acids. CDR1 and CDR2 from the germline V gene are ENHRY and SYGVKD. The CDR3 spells CAISESSGALNTEAFF. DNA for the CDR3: TGTGCCATCAGTGAGTCGTCAGGGGCCCTGAACACTGAAGCTTTCTTT.

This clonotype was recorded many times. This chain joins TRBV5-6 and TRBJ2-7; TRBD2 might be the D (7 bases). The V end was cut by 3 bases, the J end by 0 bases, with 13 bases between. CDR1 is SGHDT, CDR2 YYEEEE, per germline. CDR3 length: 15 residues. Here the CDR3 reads CASSSGGGPSYEQYV. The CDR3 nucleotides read TGTGCCAGCAGCTCTGGGGGGGGCCCCTCCTACGAGCAGTACGTC.

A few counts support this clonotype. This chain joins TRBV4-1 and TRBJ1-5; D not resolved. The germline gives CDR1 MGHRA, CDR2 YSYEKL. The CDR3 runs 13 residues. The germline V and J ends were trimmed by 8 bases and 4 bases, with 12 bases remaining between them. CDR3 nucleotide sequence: TGCGCCAGCTCACGGGGATTGAATCAGCCCCAGCATTTT. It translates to CASSRGLNQPQHF.

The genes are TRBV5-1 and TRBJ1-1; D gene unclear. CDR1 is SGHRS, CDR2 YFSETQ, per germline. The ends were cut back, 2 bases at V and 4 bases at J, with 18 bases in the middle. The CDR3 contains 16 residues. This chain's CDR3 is CASSLRFGGRGTEAFF. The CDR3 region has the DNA TGCGCCAGCAGCTTACGATTCGGTGGACGGGGCACTGAAGCTTTCTTT.

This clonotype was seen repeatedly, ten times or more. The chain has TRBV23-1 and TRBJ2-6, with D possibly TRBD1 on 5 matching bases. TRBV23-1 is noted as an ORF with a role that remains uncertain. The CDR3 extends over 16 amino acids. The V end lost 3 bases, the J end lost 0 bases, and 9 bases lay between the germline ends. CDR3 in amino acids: CASSQSTVSGANVLTF. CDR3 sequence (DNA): TGCGCCAGCAGTCAGTCGACAGTCTCTGGGGCCAACGTCCTGACTTTC.

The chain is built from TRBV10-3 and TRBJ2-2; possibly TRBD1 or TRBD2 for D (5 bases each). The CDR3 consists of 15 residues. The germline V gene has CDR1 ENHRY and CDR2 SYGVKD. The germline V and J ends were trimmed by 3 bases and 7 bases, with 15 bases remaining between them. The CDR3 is CAISDSRGTGGELFF. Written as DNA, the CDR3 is TGTGCCATCAGTGATTCTAGAGGGACGGGCGGGGAGCTGTTTTTT.

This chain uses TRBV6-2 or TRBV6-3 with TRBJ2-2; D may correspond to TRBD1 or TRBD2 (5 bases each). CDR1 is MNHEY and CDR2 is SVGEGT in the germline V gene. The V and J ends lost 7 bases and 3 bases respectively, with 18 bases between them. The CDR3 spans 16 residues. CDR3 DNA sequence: TGTGCCAGCACGTCGGGACCCGCACTGTACACCGGGGAGCTGTTTTTT. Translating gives CASTSGPALYTGELFF.

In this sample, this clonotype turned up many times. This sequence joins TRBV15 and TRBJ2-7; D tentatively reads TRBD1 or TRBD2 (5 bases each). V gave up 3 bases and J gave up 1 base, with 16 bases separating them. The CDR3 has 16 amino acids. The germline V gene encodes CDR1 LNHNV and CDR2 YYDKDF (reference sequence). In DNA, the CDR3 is TGTGCCACCAGCAGTGGGGCCGGGACGGGGTCCTACGAGCAGTACTTC. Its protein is CATSSGAGTGSYEQYF. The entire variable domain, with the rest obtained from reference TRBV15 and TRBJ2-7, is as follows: DAMVIQNPRYQVTQFGKPVTLSCSQTLNHNVMYWYQQKSSQAPKLLFHYYDKDFNNEADTPDNFQSRRPNTSFCFLDIRSPGLGDTAMYLCATSSGAGTGSYEQYFGPGTRLTVT.

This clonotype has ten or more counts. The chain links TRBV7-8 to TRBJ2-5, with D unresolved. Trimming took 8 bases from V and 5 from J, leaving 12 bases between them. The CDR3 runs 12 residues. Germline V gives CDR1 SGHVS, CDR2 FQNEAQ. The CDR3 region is CASGRGPETQYF. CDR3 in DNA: TGTGCCAGCGGCCGCGGTCCGGAGACCCAGTACTTC.

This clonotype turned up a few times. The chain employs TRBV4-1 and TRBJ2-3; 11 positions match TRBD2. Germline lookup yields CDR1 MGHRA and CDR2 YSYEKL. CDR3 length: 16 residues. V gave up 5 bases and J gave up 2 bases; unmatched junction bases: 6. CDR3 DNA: TGCGCCAGCAGCAGATCTAGCGGGGGGATCACAGATACGCAGTATTTT. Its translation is CASSRSSGGITDTQYF.

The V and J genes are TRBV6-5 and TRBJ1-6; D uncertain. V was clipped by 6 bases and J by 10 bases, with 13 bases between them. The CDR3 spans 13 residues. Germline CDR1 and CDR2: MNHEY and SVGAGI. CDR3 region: CASSPPVGSPLHF. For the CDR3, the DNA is TGTGCCAGCAGCCCCCCGGTGGGGTCACCCCTCCACTTT.

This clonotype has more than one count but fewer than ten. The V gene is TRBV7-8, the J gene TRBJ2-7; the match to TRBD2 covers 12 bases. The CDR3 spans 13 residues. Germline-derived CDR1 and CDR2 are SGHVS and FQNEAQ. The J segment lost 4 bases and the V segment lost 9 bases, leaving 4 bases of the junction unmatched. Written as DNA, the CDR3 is TGTGCCAGTGGACTAGCGGGGAGTTACGAGCAGTACGTC. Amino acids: CASGLAGSYEQYV.

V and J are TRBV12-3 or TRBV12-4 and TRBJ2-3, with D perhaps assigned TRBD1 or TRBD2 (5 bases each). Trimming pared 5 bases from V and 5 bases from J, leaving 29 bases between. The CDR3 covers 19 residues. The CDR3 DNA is TGTGCCAGCAGTGCCAAAGAGGTCGGGGCAGCCCGGCGAAAAGATACGCAGTATTTT. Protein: CASSAKEVGAARRKDTQYF.

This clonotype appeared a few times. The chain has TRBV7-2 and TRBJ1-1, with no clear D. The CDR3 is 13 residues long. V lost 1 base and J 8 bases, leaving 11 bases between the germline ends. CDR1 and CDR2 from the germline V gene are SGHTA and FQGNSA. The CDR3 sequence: CASSLEGLLEAFF. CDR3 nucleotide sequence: TGTGCCAGCAGCTTAGAGGGCCTTTTGGAAGCTTTCTTT. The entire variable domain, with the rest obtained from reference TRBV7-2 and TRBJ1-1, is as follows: GAGVSQSPSNKVTEKGKDVELRCDPISGHTALYWYRQSLGQGLEFLIYFQGNSAPDKSGLPSDRFSAERTGGSVSTLTIQRTQQEDSAVYLCASSLEGLLEAFFGQGTRLTVV.

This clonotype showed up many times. CDR3 amino acids: CSVDPPSGGSAQYF. CDR3 coding DNA: TGCAGCGTTGATCCCCCTAGCGGGGGATCGGCCCAGTACTTC. The chain is built from TRBV29-1 and TRBJ2-5; 10 bases fit TRBD2. CDR1 and CDR2 from the germline V gene are SQVTM and ANQGSEA. CDR3 length: 14 residues. Unmatched junction bases numbered 10, after V lost 3 bases and J lost 9 bases.

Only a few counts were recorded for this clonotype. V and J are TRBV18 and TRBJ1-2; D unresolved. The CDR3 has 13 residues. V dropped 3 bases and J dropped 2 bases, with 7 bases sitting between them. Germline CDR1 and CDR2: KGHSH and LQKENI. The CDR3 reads CASSPMGNYGYTF. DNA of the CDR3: TGTGCCAGCTCACCGATGGGAAACTATGGCTACACCTTC.

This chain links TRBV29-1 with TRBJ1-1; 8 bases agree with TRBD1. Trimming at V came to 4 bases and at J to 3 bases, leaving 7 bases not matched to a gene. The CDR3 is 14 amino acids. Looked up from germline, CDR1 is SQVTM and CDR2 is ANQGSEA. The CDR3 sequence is CSVGIRTGYTEAFF. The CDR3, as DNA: TGCAGCGTTGGGATAAGGACAGGGTACACTGAAGCTTTCTTT. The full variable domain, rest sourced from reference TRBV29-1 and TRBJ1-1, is SAVISQKPSRDICQRGTSLTIQCQVDSQVTMMFWYRQQPGQSLTLIATANQGSEATYESGFVIDKFPISRPNLTFSTLTVSNMSPEDSSIYLCSVGIRTGYTEAFFGQGTRLTVV.

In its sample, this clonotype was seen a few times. CDR3 protein: CSVPGLGTDTQYF. CDR3 DNA: TGCAGTGTCCCGGGACTTGGTACAGATACGCAGTATTTT. This chain connects TRBV20-1 to TRBJ2-3; D might be TRBD2 (6 bases). This CDR3 comprises 13 residues. The V end lost 7 bases, the J end lost 3 bases, and 14 bases lay between the germline ends. Germline values: CDR1 DFQATT, CDR2 SNEGSKA (reference sequence).

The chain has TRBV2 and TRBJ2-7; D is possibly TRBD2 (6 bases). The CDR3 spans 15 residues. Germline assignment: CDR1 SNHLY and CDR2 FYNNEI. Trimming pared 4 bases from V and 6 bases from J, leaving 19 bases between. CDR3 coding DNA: TGTGCCAGCAGTGCGGCTAGCGAATACCTCTCCGAGCAGTACTTC. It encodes CASSAASEYLSEQYF.

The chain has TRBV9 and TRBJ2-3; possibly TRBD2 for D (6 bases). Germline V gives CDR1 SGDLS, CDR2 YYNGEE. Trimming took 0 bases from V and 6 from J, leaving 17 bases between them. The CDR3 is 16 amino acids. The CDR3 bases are TGTGCCAGCAGCGTAGGCCGGGGAGGAGGTTCCGATACGCAGTATTTT. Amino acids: CASSVGRGGGSDTQYF.

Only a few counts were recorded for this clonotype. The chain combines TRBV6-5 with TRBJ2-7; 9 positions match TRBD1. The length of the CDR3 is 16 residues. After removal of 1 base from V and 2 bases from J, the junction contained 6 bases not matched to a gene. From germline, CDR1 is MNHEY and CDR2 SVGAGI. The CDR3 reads CASSYWGTGLTYEQYF. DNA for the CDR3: TGTGCCAGCAGTTACTGGGGGACAGGGCTCACCTACGAGCAGTACTTC.

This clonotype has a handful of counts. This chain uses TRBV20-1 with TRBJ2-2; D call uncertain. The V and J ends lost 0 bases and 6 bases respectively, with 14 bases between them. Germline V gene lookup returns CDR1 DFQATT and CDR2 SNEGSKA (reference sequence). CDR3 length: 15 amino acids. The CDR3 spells CSARDRRVGAGELFF. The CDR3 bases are TGCAGTGCTAGAGATCGCCGGGTTGGGGCCGGGGAGCTGTTTTTT.